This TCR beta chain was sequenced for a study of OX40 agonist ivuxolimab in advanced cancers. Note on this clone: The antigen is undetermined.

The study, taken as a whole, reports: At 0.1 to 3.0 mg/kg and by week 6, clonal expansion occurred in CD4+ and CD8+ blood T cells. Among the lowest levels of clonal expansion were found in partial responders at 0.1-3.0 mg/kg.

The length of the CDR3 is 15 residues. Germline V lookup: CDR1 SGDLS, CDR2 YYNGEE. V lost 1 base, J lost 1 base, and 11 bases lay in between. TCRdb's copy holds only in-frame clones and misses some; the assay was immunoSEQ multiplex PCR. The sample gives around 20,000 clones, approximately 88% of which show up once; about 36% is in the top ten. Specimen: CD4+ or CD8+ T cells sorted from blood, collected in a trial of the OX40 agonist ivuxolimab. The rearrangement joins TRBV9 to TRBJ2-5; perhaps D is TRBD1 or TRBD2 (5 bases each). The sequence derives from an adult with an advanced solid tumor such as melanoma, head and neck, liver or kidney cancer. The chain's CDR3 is CASSVTSGSQETQYF. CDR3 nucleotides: TGTGCCAGCAGCGTAACCTCAGGGAGCCAAGAGACCCAGTACTTC.